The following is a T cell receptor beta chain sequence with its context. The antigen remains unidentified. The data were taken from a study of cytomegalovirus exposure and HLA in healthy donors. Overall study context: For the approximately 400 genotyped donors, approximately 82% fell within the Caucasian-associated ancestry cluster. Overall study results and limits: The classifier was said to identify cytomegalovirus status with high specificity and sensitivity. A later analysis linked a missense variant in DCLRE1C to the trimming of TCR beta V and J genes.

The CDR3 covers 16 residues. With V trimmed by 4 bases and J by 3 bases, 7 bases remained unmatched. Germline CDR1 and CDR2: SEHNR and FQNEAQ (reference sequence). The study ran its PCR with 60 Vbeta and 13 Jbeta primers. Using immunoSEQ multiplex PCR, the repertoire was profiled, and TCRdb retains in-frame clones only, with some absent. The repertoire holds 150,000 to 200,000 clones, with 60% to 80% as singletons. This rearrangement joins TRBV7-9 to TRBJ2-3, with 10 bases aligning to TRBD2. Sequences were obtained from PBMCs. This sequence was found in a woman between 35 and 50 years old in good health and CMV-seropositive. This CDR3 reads CASSSGLAAGTDTQYF. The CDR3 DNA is TGTGCCAGCAGCTCCGGACTAGCGGCGGGGACAGATACGCAGTATTTT.